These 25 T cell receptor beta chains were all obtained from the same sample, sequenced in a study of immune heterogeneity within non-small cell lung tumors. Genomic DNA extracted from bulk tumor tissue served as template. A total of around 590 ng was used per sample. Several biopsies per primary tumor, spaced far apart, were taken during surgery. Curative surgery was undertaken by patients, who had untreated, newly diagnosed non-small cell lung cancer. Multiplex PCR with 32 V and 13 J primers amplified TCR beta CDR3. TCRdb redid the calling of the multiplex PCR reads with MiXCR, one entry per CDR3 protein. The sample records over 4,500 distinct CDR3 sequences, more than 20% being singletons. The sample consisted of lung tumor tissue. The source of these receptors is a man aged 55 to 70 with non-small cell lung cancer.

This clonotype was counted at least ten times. The CDR3 sequence is CASSLEGMAPEAFF. The CDR3 DNA sequence: TGTGCCAGCAGCTTAGAGGGGATGGCGCCTGAAGCTTTCTTT. This rearrangement joins TRBV11-2 to TRBJ1-1; no clear D gene. CDR3 size: 14 residues. The V end was cut by 0 bases, the J end by 6 bases, with 11 bases between. Germline V gene lookup returns CDR1 SGHAT and CDR2 FQNNGV. Using reference TRBV11-2 and TRBJ1-1 for the parts outside the CDR3, the full variable domain is EAGVAQSPRYKIIEKRQSVAFWCNPISGHATLYWYQQILGQGPKLLIQFQNNGVVDDSQLPKDRFSAERLKGVDSTLKIQPAKLEDSAVYLCASSLEGMAPEAFFGQGTRLTVV.

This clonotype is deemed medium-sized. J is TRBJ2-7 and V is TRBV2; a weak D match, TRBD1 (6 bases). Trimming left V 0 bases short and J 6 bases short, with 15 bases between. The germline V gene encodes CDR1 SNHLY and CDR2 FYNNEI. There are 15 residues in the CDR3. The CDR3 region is CASSEAQPGVFEQYF. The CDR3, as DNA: TGTGCCAGCAGTGAAGCGCAGCCAGGGGTTTTCGAGCAGTACTTC.

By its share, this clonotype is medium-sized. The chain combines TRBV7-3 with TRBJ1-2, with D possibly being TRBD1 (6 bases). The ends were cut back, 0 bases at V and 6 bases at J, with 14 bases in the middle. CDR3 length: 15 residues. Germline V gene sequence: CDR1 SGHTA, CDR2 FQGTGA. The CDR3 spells CASSLTRGAADGYTF. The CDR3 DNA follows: TGTGCCAGCAGCTTAACGAGGGGGGCTGCAGATGGCTACACCTTC.

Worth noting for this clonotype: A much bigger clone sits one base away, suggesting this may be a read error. In DNA form, the CDR3 reads TGTGCCAGTAGTATTAGGTGGAACACTGAAGCTTTCTTT. Translating it yields CASSIRWNTEAFF. The chain combines TRBV19 with TRBJ1-1; no reliable D call. V was trimmed by 3 bases and J by 1 base, leaving 6 bases between them. The germline CDR1 and CDR2 sequences are LNHDA and SQIVND (reference sequence). CDR3 length equals 13 residues. Variable domain in full (rest from reference TRBV19 and TRBJ1-1): DGGITQSPKYLFRKEGQNVTLSCEQNLNHDAMYWYRQDPGQGLRLIYYSQIVNDFQKGDIAEGYSVSREKKESFPLTVTSAQKNPTAFYLCASSIRWNTEAFFGQGTRLTVV.

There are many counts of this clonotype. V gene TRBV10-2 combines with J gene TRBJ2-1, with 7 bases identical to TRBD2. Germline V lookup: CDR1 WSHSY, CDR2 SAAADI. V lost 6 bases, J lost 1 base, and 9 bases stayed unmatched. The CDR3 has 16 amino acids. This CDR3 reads CASSFQWGGSYNEQFF. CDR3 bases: TGCGCCAGCAGCTTCCAGTGGGGGGGTTCCTACAATGAGCAGTTCTTC.

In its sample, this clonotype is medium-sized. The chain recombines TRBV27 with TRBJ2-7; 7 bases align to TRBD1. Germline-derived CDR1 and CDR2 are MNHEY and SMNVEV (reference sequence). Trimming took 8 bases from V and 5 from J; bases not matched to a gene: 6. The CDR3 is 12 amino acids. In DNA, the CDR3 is TGTGCCAGCGCGACAGGGTTCAACGAGCAGTACTTC. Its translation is CASATGFNEQYF.

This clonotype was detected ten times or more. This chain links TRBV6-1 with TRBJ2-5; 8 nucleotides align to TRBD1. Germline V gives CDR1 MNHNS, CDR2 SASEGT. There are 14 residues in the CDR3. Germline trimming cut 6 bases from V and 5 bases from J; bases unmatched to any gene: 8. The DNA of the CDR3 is TGTGCCAGCAGCCCCGGGACAGGAATCGAGACCCAGTACTTC. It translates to CASSPGTGIETQYF.

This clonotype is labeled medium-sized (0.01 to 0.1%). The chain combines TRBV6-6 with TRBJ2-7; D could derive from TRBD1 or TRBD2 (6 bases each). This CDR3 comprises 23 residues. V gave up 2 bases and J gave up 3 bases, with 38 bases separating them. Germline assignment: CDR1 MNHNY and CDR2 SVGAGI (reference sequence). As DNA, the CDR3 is TGTGCCAGCAGTTACGGGGACCAATACGGGGGCCCCCTACCTCAGGGGAAGGTCTACGAGCAGTACTTC. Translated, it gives CASSYGDQYGGPLPQGKVYEQYF.

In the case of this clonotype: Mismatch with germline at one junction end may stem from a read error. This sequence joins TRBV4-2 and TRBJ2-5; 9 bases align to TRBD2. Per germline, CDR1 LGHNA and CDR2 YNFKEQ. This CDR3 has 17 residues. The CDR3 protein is CASSQGRLAGLGETKYF. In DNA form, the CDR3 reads TGTGCCAGCAGCCAAGGACGGCTAGCGGGGCTGGGAGAGACCAAGTACTTC.

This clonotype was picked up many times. The CDR3 DNA follows: TGTGCCGCAGGAGGACTGGGGGGCACAGATACGCAGTATTTT. Translated, it gives CAAGGLGGTDTQYF. The rearrangement links TRBV10-3 to TRBJ2-3; D assignment may be TRBD1 or TRBD2 (5 bases each). This CDR3 has 14 residues. Trimming left V 11 bases short and J 1 base short, with 16 bases between. Germline V gene lookup returns CDR1 ENHRY and CDR2 SYGVKD.

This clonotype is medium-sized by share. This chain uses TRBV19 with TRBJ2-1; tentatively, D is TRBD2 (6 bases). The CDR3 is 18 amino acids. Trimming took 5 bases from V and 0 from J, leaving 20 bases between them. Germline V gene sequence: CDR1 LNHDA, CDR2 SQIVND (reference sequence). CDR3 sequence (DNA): TGTGCCAGTAGTCAGGCGGGACCCCTCACTGCCTCCTACAATGAGCAGTTCTTC. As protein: CASSQAGPLTASYNEQFF.

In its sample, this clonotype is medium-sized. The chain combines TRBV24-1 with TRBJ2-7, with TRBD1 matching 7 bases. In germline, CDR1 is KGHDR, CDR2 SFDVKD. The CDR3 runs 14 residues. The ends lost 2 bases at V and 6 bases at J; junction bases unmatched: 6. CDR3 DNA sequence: TGTGCCACCAGTGATTCGCCAGGGGGTCGCGAGCAGTACTTC. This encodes CATSDSPGGREQYF.

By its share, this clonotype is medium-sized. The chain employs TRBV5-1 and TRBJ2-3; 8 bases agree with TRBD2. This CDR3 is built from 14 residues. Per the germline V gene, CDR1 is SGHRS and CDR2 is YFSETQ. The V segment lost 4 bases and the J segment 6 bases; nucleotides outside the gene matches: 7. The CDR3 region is CASSPRLASDTQYF. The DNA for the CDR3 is TGCGCCAGCAGCCCCAGACTAGCGAGCGATACGCAGTATTTT.

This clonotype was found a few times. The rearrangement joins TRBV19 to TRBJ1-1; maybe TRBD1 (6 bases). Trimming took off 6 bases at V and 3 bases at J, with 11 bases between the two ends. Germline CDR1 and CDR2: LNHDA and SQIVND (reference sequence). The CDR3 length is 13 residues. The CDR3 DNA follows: TGTGCCAGTAGGCAGGGGCCAGACACTGAAGCTTTCTTT. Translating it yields CASRQGPDTEAFF. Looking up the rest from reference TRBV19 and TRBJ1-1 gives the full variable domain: DGGITQSPKYLFRKEGQNVTLSCEQNLNHDAMYWYRQDPGQGLRLIYYSQIVNDFQKGDIAEGYSVSREKKESFPLTVTSAQKNPTAFYLCASRQGPDTEAFFGQGTRLTVV.

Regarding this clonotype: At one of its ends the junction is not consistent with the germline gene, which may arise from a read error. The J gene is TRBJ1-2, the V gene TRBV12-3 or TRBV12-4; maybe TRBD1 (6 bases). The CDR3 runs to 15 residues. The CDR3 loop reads CASSPTRGAGYGYTF. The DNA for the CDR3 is TGCGCCAGCAGCCCCACCCGGGGGGCAGGCTATGGCTACACCTTC.

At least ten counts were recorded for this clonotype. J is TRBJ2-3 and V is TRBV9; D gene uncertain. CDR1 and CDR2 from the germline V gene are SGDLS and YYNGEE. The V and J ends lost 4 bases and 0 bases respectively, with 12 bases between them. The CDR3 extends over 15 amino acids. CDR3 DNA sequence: TGTGCCAGCAGCCCAAGGTATGGGAGCACAGATACGCAGTATTTT. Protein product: CASSPRYGSTDTQYF.

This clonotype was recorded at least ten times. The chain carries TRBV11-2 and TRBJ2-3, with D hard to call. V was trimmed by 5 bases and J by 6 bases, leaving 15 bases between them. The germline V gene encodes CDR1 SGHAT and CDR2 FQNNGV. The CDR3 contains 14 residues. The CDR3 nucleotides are TGTGCCAGCAGCGCACAATCCCTTAGGGATACGCAGTATTTT. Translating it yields CASSAQSLRDTQYF.

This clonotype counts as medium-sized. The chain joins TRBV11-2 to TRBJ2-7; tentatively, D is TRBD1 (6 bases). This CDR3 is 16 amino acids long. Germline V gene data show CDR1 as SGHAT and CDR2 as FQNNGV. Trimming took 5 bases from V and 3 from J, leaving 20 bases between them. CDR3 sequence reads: CASSPLMLGTSYEQYF. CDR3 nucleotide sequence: TGTGCCAGCAGCCCACTTATGCTCGGGACAAGCTACGAGCAGTACTTC.

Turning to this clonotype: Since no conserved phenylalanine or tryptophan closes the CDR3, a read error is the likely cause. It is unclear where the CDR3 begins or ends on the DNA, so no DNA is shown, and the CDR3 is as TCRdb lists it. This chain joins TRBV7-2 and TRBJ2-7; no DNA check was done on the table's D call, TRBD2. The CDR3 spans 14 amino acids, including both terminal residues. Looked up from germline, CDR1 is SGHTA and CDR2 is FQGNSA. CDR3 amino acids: CASSLPPSAYEQSL.

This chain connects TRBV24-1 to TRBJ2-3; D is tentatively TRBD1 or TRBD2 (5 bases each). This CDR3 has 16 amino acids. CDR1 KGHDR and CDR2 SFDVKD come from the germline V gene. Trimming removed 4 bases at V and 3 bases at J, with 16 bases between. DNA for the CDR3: TGTGCCACCAGTGACCCGTTCCGAGGGGTAACAGATACGCAGTATTTT. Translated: CATSDPFRGVTDTQYF.

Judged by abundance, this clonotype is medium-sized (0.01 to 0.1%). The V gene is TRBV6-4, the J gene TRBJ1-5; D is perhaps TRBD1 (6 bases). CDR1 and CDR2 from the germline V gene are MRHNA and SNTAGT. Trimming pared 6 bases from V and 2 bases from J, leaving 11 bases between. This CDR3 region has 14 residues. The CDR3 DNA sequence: TGTGCCAGCAGGATACAGGGTTGCAATCAGCCCCAGCATTTT. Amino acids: CASRIQGCNQPQHF.

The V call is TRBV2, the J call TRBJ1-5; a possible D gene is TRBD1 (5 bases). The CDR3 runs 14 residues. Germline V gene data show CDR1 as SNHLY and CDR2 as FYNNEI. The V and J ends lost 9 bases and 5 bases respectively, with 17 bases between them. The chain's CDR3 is CASRSRDGDQPQHF. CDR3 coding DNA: TGTGCCAGTAGGTCCCGGGACGGGGATCAGCCCCAGCATTTT. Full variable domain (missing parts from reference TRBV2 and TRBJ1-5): EPEVTQTPSHQVTQMGQEVILRCVPISNHLYFYWYRQILGQKVEFLVSFYNNEISEKSEIFDDQFSVERPDGSNFTLKIRSTKLEDSAMYFCASRSRDGDQPQHFGDGTRLSIL.

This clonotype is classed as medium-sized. CDR3 sequence reads: CASSSSGRGPDTQYF. CDR3 bases: TGCGCCAGCAGCTCCAGCGGGAGGGGGCCAGATACGCAGTATTTT. This chain joins TRBV5-1 and TRBJ2-3; TRBD2 matches 10 bases. Germline loops: CDR1 SGHRS, CDR2 YFSETQ. Germline trimming cut 3 bases from V and 4 bases from J; bases unmatched to any gene: 5. This CDR3 is built from 15 residues.

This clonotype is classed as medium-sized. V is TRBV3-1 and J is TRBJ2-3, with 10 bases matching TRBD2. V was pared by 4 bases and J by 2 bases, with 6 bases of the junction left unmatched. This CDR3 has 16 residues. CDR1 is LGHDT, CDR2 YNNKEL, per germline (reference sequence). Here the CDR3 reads CASSLWTSGLTDTQYF. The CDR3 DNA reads TGTGCCAGCAGCCTATGGACTAGCGGCCTCACAGATACGCAGTATTTT.

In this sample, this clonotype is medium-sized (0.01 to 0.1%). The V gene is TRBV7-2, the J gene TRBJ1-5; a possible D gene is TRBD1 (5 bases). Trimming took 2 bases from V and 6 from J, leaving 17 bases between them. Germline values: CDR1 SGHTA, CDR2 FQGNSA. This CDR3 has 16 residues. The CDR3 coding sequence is TGTGCCAGCAGCTTAATCTCGACAAGGGGTACTCAGCCCCAGCATTTT. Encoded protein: CASSLISTRGTQPQHF.